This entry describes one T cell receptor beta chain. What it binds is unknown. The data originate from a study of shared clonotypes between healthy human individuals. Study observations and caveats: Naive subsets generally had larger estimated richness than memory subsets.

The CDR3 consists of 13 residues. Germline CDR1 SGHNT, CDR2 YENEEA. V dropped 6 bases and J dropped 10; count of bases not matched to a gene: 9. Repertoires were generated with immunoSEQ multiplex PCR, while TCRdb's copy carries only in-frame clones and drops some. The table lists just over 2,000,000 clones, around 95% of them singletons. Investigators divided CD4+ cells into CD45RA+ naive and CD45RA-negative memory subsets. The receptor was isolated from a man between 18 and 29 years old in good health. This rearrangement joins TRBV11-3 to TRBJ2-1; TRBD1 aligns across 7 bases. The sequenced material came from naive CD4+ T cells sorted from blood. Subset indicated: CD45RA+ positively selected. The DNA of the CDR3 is TGTGCCAGCAGGACAGGGCCGACAGGGGAGCAGTTCTTC. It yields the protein CASRTGPTGEQFF.